One sample yielded the 7 T cell receptor beta chains listed below, sequenced in a study of PD-1 blockade in classical Hodgkin lymphoma. Produced via immunoSEQ multiplex PCR; TCRdb's table is partial and in-frame only. This table has 90,000 to 100,000 clones, roughly 92% appearing once. Autologous stem cell transplantation was followed by relapse in every patient, and brentuximab vedotin exposure varied. Sequencing used peripheral blood mononuclear cells (PBMCs), obtained at baseline. The receptors were sampled from a human donor with classical Hodgkin lymphoma.

The J gene is TRBJ2-7, the V gene TRBV30, with 11 positions matching TRBD1. CDR3 length equals 14 residues. J gave up 2 bases and V 3 bases, and 3 bases lay outside the gene matches. Germline CDR1 GTSNPN, CDR2 SVGIG (reference sequence). The DNA for the CDR3 is TGTGCCTGGAGCTGGACAGGGGGCACCTACGAGCAGTACTTC. Translating gives CAWSWTGGTYEQYF.

This clone was detected once. The chain links TRBV27 to TRBJ1-5, with TRBD1 matching over 7 bases. The V and J ends lost 5 bases and 7 bases, in that order; junction bases with no gene match: 8. Germline-derived CDR1 and CDR2 are MNHEY and SMNVEV (reference sequence). This CDR3 region has 14 residues. CDR3 in DNA: TGTGCCAGCAGTAATGAACAGGGGAACCAGCCCCAGCATTTT. This encodes CASSNEQGNQPQHF.

The chain has TRBV10-3 and TRBJ2-1, with 9 bases identical to TRBD2. J gave up 5 bases and V 6 bases, and 8 bases lay outside the gene matches. The CDR3 sequence is 15 residues long. The germline V gene encodes CDR1 ENHRY and CDR2 SYGVKD. CDR3 sequence reads: CAIRPDSGGHNEQFF. The CDR3, as DNA: TGTGCCATCAGGCCCGATAGCGGGGGACACAATGAGCAGTTCTTC.

This rearrangement joins TRBV11-3 to TRBJ2-5, with 10 bases lining up with TRBD1. This CDR3 is built from 15 residues. Trimming at V came to 5 bases and at J to 5 bases, leaving 8 bases not matched to a gene. CDR1 SGHNT and CDR2 YENEEA come from the germline V gene. CDR3 protein: CASSTGTGVRETQYF. The CDR3 nucleotides are TGTGCCAGCAGCACCGGGACAGGGGTCCGCGAGACCCAGTACTTC.

V usage is TRBV6-1 and J usage is TRBJ1-1; D not certain. The V gene's germline CDR1 is MNHNS and CDR2 SASEGT. This CDR3 region has 11 residues. The ends were cut back, 3 bases at V and 1 base at J, with 0 bases in the middle. CDR3 sequence: CASSENTEAFF. Written as DNA, the CDR3 is TGTGCCAGCAGTGAGAACACTGAAGCTTTCTTT.

The chain couples TRBV25-1 to TRBJ2-7; the match to TRBD1 covers 8 bases. The junction had 12 bases not matched to a gene; V was cut back by 5 bases and J by 3 bases. Germline-derived CDR1 and CDR2 are MGHDK and SYGVNS. The CDR3 length is 16 residues. The CDR3 bases are TGTGCCAGCAGTCCCCTACCGGGACAGGCGAACTACGAGCAGTACTTC. Translating gives CASSPLPGQANYEQYF.

The chain links TRBV28 to TRBJ1-2; no clear D. CDR1 is MDHEN and CDR2 is SYDVKM in the germline V gene. Trimming left V 7 bases short and J 9 bases short, with 12 bases between. The CDR3 contains 11 residues. The CDR3 bases are TGTGCCAGCACCAACGGGGTGAGCTACACCTTC. This translates into CASTNGVSYTF.